This entry is about one TCR beta chain. The source of the sample is a study of blood T cell repertoires in COVID-19. Study details: PBMCs, B-cell-depleted T cells, or T cells were the source of the cDNA or gDNA that made up the material.

V was shortened by 0 bases and J by 0 bases, with 9 bases between the two germline ends. CDR3 length equals 16 residues. The germline gives CDR1 LGHDT, CDR2 YNNKEL (reference sequence). Original analysis: Amplifying reference gene primers gave estimates of nucleated cell counts. Sequenced by immunoSEQ multiplex PCR; TCRdb stores in-frame clones only, minus some. V, J and clone size are those of that table, while D and trimming were read from the DNA. The data show about 200,000 clones, with approximately 84% seen just once and 1.5% to 2% held by the top ten. This clonotype was obtained from a man between 40 and 49 years old with active or convalescent COVID-19. This chain uses TRBV3-1 (or the pseudogene TRBV3-2) with TRBJ2-4; possibly TRBD2 for D (6 bases). What was sequenced was peripheral blood. The CDR3 DNA reads TGTGCCAGCAGCCAAGATAGCGGACTAGCCAAAAACATTCAGTACTTC. Residues: CASSQDSGLAKNIQYF.